This T cell receptor beta chain was sequenced in a study of blood T cell repertoires in COVID-19. Study-level background: Both acute and convalescent COVID-19 samples were obtained from the United States, Italy and Spain. T cells, B-cell-depleted T cells, or PBMCs provided the cDNA or gDNA that served as material.

Profiling relied on immunoSEQ multiplex PCR, and the TCRdb table lists in-frame clones only, not all of them. Altogether around 290,000 clones are present, around 86% being singletons, with the ten largest covering 1.7%. Residents of over 20 US areas, aged about 18 to 89 years, made up the participants. Resolution of symptoms, clearance, or two negative PCRs was present in recovered Cohort 3 donors. V was shortened by 3 bases and J by 2 bases, with 13 bases between the two germline ends. The CDR3 runs 14 residues. Germline CDR1 is GTSNPN and CDR2 is SVGIG (reference sequence). This chain connects TRBV30 to TRBJ2-5; a possible D gene is TRBD1 (6 bases). The TCR originated in a woman aged 40 to 49 who had recovered from COVID-19. Input material: PBMCs or T cells enriched from blood (not recorded which). This CDR3 reads CAWSVDSRQETQYF. As DNA, the CDR3 is TGTGCCTGGAGCGTGGACAGCCGACAAGAGACCCAGTACTTC.